These T cell receptor beta chains were read from a single sample in a study of T cell responses to AZD1222 COVID-19 vaccine. This table comes from immunoSEQ multiplex PCR, and its TCRdb copy is limited to in-frame clones, with some not included. The table records roughly 150,000 clones, 85% to 95% of them present only once. The source material was peripheral blood, sampled 28 days after the second AZD1222 dose. Source of these receptors: an adult who received the AZD1222 COVID-19 vaccine. Both conserved end residues are part of each CDR3. A D gene is named only where the DNA matches it firmly. Size is omitted from some rows. Given values are once, few, many or a class for expanded clones.

>TRBV13|NA|NA|TRBJ2-5
CASSFTGETQYF
TGTGCCAGCAGCTTTACAGGGGAGACCCAGTACTTC
>TRBV5-1|TRBD1|NA|TRBJ1-1
CASSLLQGVDTEAFF
TGCGCCAGCAGCTTACTACAGGGGGTAGACACTGAAGCTTTCTTT
>TRBV12-3/TRBV12-4|NA|NA|TRBJ2-3
CASSLKATDTQYF
TGTGCCAGCAGTTTAAAAGCCACAGATACGCAGTATTTT
>TRBV5-6|NA|NA|TRBJ2-2
CASSLAGGNTGELFF
TGTGCCAGCAGCTTGGCCGGTGGGAACACCGGGGAGCTGTTTTTT
>TRBV6-5|NA|NA|TRBJ1-6
CASSPDIDSPLHF
TGTGCCAGCAGTCCAGATATAGACTCACCCCTCCACTTT
>TRBV6-5|NA|NA|TRBJ1-1
CASSSTDSNTEAFF
TGTGCCAGCAGTTCGACAGATTCGAACACTGAAGCTTTCTTT
>TRBV7-6|TRBD1|once|TRBJ2-2
CASEWRLQGTNTGELFF
TGTGCCAGCGAGTGGCGGCTACAGGGGACGAACACCGGGGAGCTGTTTTTT
>TRBV19|NA|once|TRBJ1-5
CASSVRVGSNQPQHF
TGTGCCAGTAGTGTAAGAGTAGGGAGCAATCAGCCCCAGCATTTT
>TRBV19|NA|once|TRBJ2-7
CASSTRLGVNDEQYF
TGTGCCAGTAGTACCCGTCTAGGGGTTAACGACGAGCAGTACTTC
>TRBV11-2|NA|NA|TRBJ1-2
CASSRENYGYTF
TGTGCCAGCAGCCGTGAGAACTATGGCTACACCTTC
>TRBV5-4|NA|NA|TRBJ1-1
CASSLDHLPGMNTEAFF
TGTGCCAGCAGCTTGGACCACCTCCCGGGCATGAACACTGAAGCTTTCTTT
>TRBV28|NA|NA|TRBJ1-3
CASSLGIRSGNTIYF
TGTGCCAGCAGTTTAGGAATCCGCTCTGGAAACACCATATATTTT
>TRBV27|TRBD1|NA|TRBJ2-5
CASSLSQGAGEETQYF
TGTGCCAGCAGTCTCTCCCAGGGGGCCGGGGAAGAGACCCAGTACTTC
>TRBV25-1|NA|once|TRBJ1-1
CASSELGRGSNTEAFF
TGTGCCAGCAGTGAATTGGGGAGGGGATCTAACACTGAAGCTTTCTTT
>TRBV10-3|NA|NA|TRBJ2-1
CAIRPQGGYNEQFF
TGTGCCATCAGGCCCCAAGGTGGCTACAATGAGCAGTTCTTC
>TRBV28|TRBD1|NA|TRBJ1-6
CASSLRTGDSPLHF
TGTGCCAGCAGTCTCCGGACAGGGGATTCACCCCTCCACTTT
>TRBV21-1|NA|NA|TRBJ1-5
CASRNRDRVLQCQPQHF
TGTGCCAGCAGAAACCGGGACAGGGTACTACAGTGTCAGCCCCAGCATTTT
>TRBV5-8|NA|NA|TRBJ1-5
CASSLEGRDYSNQPQHF
TGTGCCAGCAGCTTGGAAGGAAGGGATTATAGCAATCAGCCCCAGCATTTT
>TRBV12-3/TRBV12-4|NA|NA|TRBJ1-1
CASSSYPPEAFF
TGTGCCAGCTCCAGTTATCCCCCCGAAGCTTTCTTT
>TRBV5-8|NA|NA|TRBJ1-4
CASTVGSGAGRANEKLFF
TGTGCCAGCACCGTCGGATCAGGGGCTGGAAGAGCTAATGAAAAACTGTTTTTT
>TRBV30|TRBD2|NA|TRBJ2-1
CAWSVSRREAYNEQFF
TGTGCCTGGAGTGTATCTCGGCGGGAGGCCTACAATGAGCAGTTCTTC
>TRBV13|NA|NA|TRBJ1-1
CASSLSPGLNTEAFF
TGTGCCAGCAGCTTATCACCGGGATTGAACACTGAAGCTTTCTTT
>TRBV14|NA|NA|TRBJ2-7
CASSQFRVPYEQYF
TGTGCCAGCAGCCAATTTCGGGTTCCCTACGAGCAGTACTTC
>TRBV5-1|NA|NA|TRBJ2-3
CASSFTGATRSTDTQYF
TGCGCCAGCAGCTTCACGGGAGCTACTAGGTCCACAGATACGCAGTATTTT
>TRBV28|TRBD2|NA|TRBJ2-1
CASSFLTGGEQFF
TGTGCCAGCAGTTTTTTAACGGGAGGTGAGCAGTTCTTC
>TRBV10-1|NA|NA|TRBJ1-2
CASKSPPTNYGYTF
TGCGCCAGCAAATCCCCCCCGACCAACTATGGCTACACCTTC
>TRBV7-9|NA|NA|TRBJ1-2
CASSLEWPQDGYTF
TGTGCCAGCAGCTTAGAGTGGCCTCAGGATGGCTACACCTTC
>TRBV15|TRBD2|NA|TRBJ2-3
CATRTSHSHPTDTQYF
TGTGCCACTAGGACTAGCCATTCCCACCCCACAGATACGCAGTATTTT
>TRBV2|NA|NA|TRBJ2-1
CASRAGFYNEQFF
TGTGCCAGCAGGGCAGGGTTCTACAATGAGCAGTTCTTC
>TRBV27|NA|NA|TRBJ1-5
CASSFWGNSNQPQHF
TGTGCCAGCAGTTTTTGGGGGAATAGCAATCAGCCCCAGCATTTT
>TRBV28|TRBD2|NA|TRBJ2-7
CASGALGRGAGETQYF
TGTGCCAGCGGGGCCCTGGGTCGAGGGGCGGGAGAAACTCAGTACTTC
>TRBV9|TRBD1|NA|TRBJ1-2
CASSAREIDRDYGYTF
TGTGCCAGCAGCGCCCGAGAGATAGACAGGGATTATGGCTACACCTTC
>TRBV5-1|NA|once|TRBJ1-1
CASRGGGPEAFF
TGCGCCAGCAGGGGAGGGGGTCCTGAAGCTTTCTTT
>TRBV5-1|NA|NA|TRBJ2-7
CASAKGANYEQYF
TGCGCCAGCGCGAAAGGGGCGAACTACGAGCAGTACTTC
>TRBV6-5|NA|NA|TRBJ1-5
CAGSYFGPNQPQHF
TGTGCCGGCAGTTACTTCGGACCGAATCAGCCCCAGCATTTT
>TRBV7-8|TRBD1|NA|TRBJ2-1
CASRVLGQGHNEQFF
TGTGCCAGCAGGGTACTAGGACAGGGCCACAATGAGCAGTTCTTC
>TRBV12-3/TRBV12-4|NA|NA|TRBJ1-2
CASSRRDYGYTF
TGTGCCAGCAGTCGACGGGACTATGGCTACACCTTC
>TRBV14|NA|few|TRBJ1-4
CASSSAAGPNEKLFF
TGTGCCAGCAGCTCAGCCGCGGGCCCTAATGAAAAACTGTTTTTT
>TRBV10-1|NA|NA|TRBJ1-4
CASKGTNQNLRGEKLFF
TGCGCCAGCAAGGGGACAAACCAAAACCTAAGGGGTGAAAAACTGTTTTTT
>TRBV9|TRBD2|once|TRBJ2-5
CASSGGDVGGRETQYF
TGTGCCAGCAGCGGAGGGGATGTGGGAGGGAGAGAGACCCAGTACTTC
>TRBV27|TRBD1|NA|TRBJ2-5
CASSQEDRSETQYF
TGTGCCAGCAGCCAAGAGGACAGGTCGGAGACCCAGTACTTC
>TRBV5-1|NA|NA|TRBJ1-3
CASSLTSRTFSGNTIYF
TGCGCCAGCAGCTTGACCAGCCGGACCTTCTCTGGAAACACCATATATTTT
>TRBV2|NA|NA|TRBJ1-1
CASSEEAGAETEAFF
TGTGCCAGCAGTGAAGAGGCGGGGGCGGAAACTGAAGCTTTCTTT
>TRBV6-1|NA|NA|TRBJ1-2
CASSEQGGHGYTF
TGTGCCAGCAGTGAACAGGGTGGGCATGGCTACACCTTC
>TRBV24-1|TRBD2|NA|TRBJ2-1
CATSEHGLAGEQFF
TGTGCCACCAGTGAACATGGACTAGCGGGGGAGCAGTTCTTC
>TRBV5-4|NA|NA|TRBJ2-2
CASSLFRTSNTGELFF
TGTGCCAGCAGCTTGTTTCGGACTTCGAACACCGGGGAGCTGTTTTTT
>TRBV6-5|NA|NA|TRBJ1-1
CASSSPLSGPGTEAFF
TGTGCCAGCAGTTCCCCATTGTCGGGGCCTGGGACTGAAGCTTTCTTT
>TRBV2|NA|NA|TRBJ2-5
CASSEGGHQETQYF
TGTGCCAGCAGTGAAGGGGGGCATCAAGAGACCCAGTACTTC
>TRBV15|NA|NA|TRBJ1-5
CATSSGGYSNQPQHF
TGTGCCACCAGCAGCGGGGGGTATAGCAATCAGCCCCAGCATTTT
>TRBV28|NA|many|TRBJ2-7
CASTPSSNEQYF
TGTGCCAGCACCCCAAGTAGCAACGAGCAGTACTTC